This TCR beta chain was profiled in a study of blood T cells in healthy people across ages. This CDR3 spans 11 amino acids. Germline V gene lookup returns CDR1 SQVTM and CDR2 ANQGSEA. With a J-beta primer mix and a sample-barcoded 5' primer, a second PCR ran roughly 6 to 11 cycles. MiXCR, applied by TCRdb to the 5' RACE reads, yields one record per CDR3 protein. The table has more than 500,000 distinct CDR3 sequences, about 25% seen once. Isolating PBMCs gave at least 6.5 million of these cells per sample. These data also featured in a second study, about T cells of mothers and their children. From that study: All donors were healthy and Caucasian; they were a few mothers and their six children. Unrelated mother-child pairs always had slightly, but never significantly, lower normalized overlap than related pairs.

This chain uses TRBV29-1 with TRBJ2-7; D gene unclear. The J call may be mistaken, given a closer DNA end match to TRBJ2-5. The receptor comes from a boy aged 2 to 9 in good health. The sequencing input was blood. CDR3 in amino acids: CSAPLGKTQYF. In nucleotides, the CDR3 is TGCAGCGCCCCACTGGGAAAGACCCAGTACTTC.